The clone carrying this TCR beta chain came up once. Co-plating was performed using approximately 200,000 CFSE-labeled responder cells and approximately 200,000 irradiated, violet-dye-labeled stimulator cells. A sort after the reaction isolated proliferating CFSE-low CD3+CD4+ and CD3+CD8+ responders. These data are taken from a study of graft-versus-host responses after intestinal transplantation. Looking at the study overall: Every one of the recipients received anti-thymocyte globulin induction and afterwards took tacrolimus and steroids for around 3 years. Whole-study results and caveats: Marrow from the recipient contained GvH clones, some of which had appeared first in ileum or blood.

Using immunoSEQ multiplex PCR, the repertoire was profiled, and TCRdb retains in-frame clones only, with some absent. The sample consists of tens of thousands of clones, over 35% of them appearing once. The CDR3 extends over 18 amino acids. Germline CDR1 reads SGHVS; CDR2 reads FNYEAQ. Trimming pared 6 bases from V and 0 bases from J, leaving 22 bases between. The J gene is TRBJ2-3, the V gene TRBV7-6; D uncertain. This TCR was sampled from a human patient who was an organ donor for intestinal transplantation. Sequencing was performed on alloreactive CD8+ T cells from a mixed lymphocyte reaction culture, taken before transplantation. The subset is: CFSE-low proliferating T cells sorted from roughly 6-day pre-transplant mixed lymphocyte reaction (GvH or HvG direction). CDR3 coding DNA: TGTGCCAGCAGTCCCAGATGGAGTCTTCCCTGGAGCACAGATACGCAGTATTTT. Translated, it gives CASSPRWSLPWSTDTQYF.